This T cell receptor (beta chain) was obtained from a study of blood T cell repertoires in COVID-19. Study-wide context: The United States, Italy and Spain supplied acute and convalescent COVID-19 samples. Sample material is recorded as cDNA or gDNA derived from T cells, B-cell-depleted T cells, or PBMCs.

CDR3 length equals 16 residues. The germline gives CDR1 SGHDT, CDR2 YYEEEE. V shed 4 bases and J 5 bases; nucleotides not matched to a gene: 9. As handled by the study authors: Estimates of nucleated cell counts were drawn from the amplification of reference gene primers. The assay was immunoSEQ multiplex PCR, and TCRdb's table has in-frame clones only and misses some. The V and J calls and clone size come from that table; D and trimming were worked out from the DNA. The table includes about 98,000 clones, approximately 81% detected once. Material for sequencing was peripheral blood. The genes are TRBV5-6 and TRBJ2-2, with 9 bases identical to TRBD1. The sequence was collected from a man aged 55 to 70 with acute or convalescent COVID-19. The chain's CDR3 is CASSPRRTGETGELFF. The CDR3 DNA sequence: TGTGCCAGCAGCCCCCGGCGGACAGGGGAAACCGGGGAGCTGTTTTTT.